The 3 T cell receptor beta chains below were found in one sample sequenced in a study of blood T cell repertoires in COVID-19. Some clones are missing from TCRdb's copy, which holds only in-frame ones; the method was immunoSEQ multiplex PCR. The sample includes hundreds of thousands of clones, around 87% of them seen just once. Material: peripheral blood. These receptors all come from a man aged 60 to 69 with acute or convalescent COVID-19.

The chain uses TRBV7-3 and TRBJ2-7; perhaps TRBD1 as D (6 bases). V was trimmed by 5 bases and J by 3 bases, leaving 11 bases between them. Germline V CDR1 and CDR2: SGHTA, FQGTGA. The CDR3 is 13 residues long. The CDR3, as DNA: TGTGCCAGCAGCCGCGACAGGAACTACGAGCAGTACTTC. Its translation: CASSRDRNYEQYF.

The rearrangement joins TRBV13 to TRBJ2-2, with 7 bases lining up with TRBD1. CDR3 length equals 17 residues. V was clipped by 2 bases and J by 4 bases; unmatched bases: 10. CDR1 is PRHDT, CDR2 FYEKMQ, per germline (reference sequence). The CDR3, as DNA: TGTGCCAGCAGCTTAATTCAGGACTCAGGGGGCACCGGGGAGCTGTTTTTT. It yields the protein CASSLIQDSGGTGELFF.

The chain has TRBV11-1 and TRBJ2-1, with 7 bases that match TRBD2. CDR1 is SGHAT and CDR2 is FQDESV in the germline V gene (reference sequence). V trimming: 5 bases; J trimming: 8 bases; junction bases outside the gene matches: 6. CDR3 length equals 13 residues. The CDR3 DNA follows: TGTGCCAGCAGCCCCGGGGCGGGGGATGAGCAGTTCTTC. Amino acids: CASSPGAGDEQFF.